A selection of T cell receptor beta chains follows, all from one sample in a study of cytomegalovirus exposure and HLA in healthy donors. Repertoires were generated with immunoSEQ multiplex PCR, while TCRdb's copy carries only in-frame clones and drops some. The data show over 150,000 clones, about four fifths seen once. The sample comprised PBMCs. These receptors were obtained from a man aged 18 to 29 in good health and CMV-seronegative. The CDR3 runs from the conserved cysteine through the conserved F or W. Each record gives: D gene, V gene, clone size, J gene, CDR3 DNA, CDR3 protein. The D gene is left open where the match is weak. Clone size is given for some rows only: seen once, a few or many times, or a class if the clone is expanded.

D: .
V: TRBV5-6
size: few
J: TRBJ1-4
DNA: TGTGCCAGCAGCCATTTGGGGCCAACTAATGAAAAACTGTTTTTT
CDR3: CASSHLGPTNEKLFF

D: TRBD1
V: TRBV5-8
size: few
J: TRBJ2-7
DNA: TGTGCCAGCAGCGTTACAGGGGTTTCCTACGAGCAGTACTTC
CDR3: CASSVTGVSYEQYF

D: TRBD1
V: TRBV19
size: .
J: TRBJ1-1
DNA: TGTGCCAGTAGTATCAGCTCCAGGGGGTATACTGAAGCTTTCTTT
CDR3: CASSISSRGYTEAFF

D: .
V: TRBV5-1
size: .
J: TRBJ1-2
DNA: TGCGCCAGCAGACTATCAGGACAGACTATCTATGGCTACACCTTC
CDR3: CASRLSGQTIYGYTF

D: .
V: TRBV19
size: .
J: TRBJ2-6
DNA: TGTGCCAGTAGTGGTGCACACTCTGGGGCCAACGTCCTGACTTTC
CDR3: CASSGAHSGANVLTF

D: .
V: TRBV5-1
size: .
J: TRBJ1-1
DNA: TGCGCCAGCAGCTTCCCGGGGAACACTGAAGCTTTCTTT
CDR3: CASSFPGNTEAFF

D: .
V: TRBV7-2
size: .
J: TRBJ1-2
DNA: TGTGCCAGCAGCTTAGGAGGGTTTCCCTACTATGGCTACACCTTC
CDR3: CASSLGGFPYYGYTF

D: .
V: TRBV15
size: .
J: TRBJ2-3
DNA: TGTGCCACCAGCAGAGATCAGGGGACAGATACGCAGTATTTT
CDR3: CATSRDQGTDTQYF

D: TRBD1
V: TRBV20-1
size: .
J: TRBJ2-7
DNA: TGCAGTGCGGACAGGGACTACGAGCAGTACTTC
CDR3: CSADRDYEQYF

D: .
V: TRBV30
size: .
J: TRBJ1-3
DNA: TGTGCCTGGGTGCGGGGGATCCCTGGAAACACCATATATTTT
CDR3: CAWVRGIPGNTIYF

D: TRBD1
V: TRBV7-9
size: .
J: TRBJ1-4
DNA: TGTGCCAGCAGCCGGGACAGGCTACCGACTAATGAAAAACTGTTTTTT
CDR3: CASSRDRLPTNEKLFF

D: TRBD2
V: TRBV14
size: .
J: TRBJ2-5
DNA: TGTGCCAGCAGCTACAGACTAGCGGGGGAAGAGACCCAGTACTTC
CDR3: CASSYRLAGEETQYF

D: .
V: TRBV7-9
size: .
J: TRBJ2-6
DNA: TGTGCCAGCAGCACTATATTTCTCTCTGGGGCCAACGTCCTGACTTTC
CDR3: CASSTIFLSGANVLTF

D: TRBD1
V: TRBV28
size: .
J: TRBJ2-3
DNA: TGTGCCAGCGACGGGTCGGCGGACAGGGGAAAAGAAGATACGCAGTATTTT
CDR3: CASDGSADRGKEDTQYF

D: TRBD2
V: TRBV2
size: .
J: TRBJ2-3
DNA: TGTGCCAGCAGAGTGAGCGGGGGGGGCACAGATACGCAGTATTTT
CDR3: CASRVSGGGTDTQYF

D: TRBD2
V: TRBV4-2
size: .
J: TRBJ2-1
DNA: TGTGCCAGCAGCCAAGCGGCTAGCGGGGGGCGGAATGAGCAGTTCTTC
CDR3: CASSQAASGGRNEQFF

D: .
V: TRBV6-6
size: .
J: TRBJ1-1
DNA: TGTGCCAGCAGTTACTCGGGAAGCGGGTATGCTTTCTTT
CDR3: CASSYSGSGYAFF

D: TRBD1
V: TRBV30
size: .
J: TRBJ2-1
DNA: TGTGCCTGGAGCGAGGGACAGGGGTCCAATGAGCAGTTCTTC
CDR3: CAWSEGQGSNEQFF

D: .
V: TRBV2
size: .
J: TRBJ2-7
DNA: TGTGCCAGCAGTGTGGCCGCGGGACAGACCTACGAGCAGTACTTC
CDR3: CASSVAAGQTYEQYF

D: TRBD2
V: TRBV11-2
size: few
J: TRBJ2-1
DNA: TGTGCCAGCAGCTTCTTGGAACTAGCGGGGAGCTCCTACAATGAGCAGTTCTTC
CDR3: CASSFLELAGSSYNEQFF

D: TRBD2
V: TRBV2
size: .
J: TRBJ2-3
DNA: TGTGCCAGCACTCTGCGAGCGGGGAACAATGCGCAGTATTTT
CDR3: CASTLRAGNNAQYF

D: .
V: TRBV30
size: few
J: TRBJ1-1
DNA: TGTGCCTGGAGTGTAGGGGTGAACACTGAAGCTTTCTTT
CDR3: CAWSVGVNTEAFF

D: TRBD1
V: TRBV7-2
size: .
J: TRBJ1-6
DNA: TGTGCCAGCAGTTCCAGGGGGCAGAGCTCCTATAATTCACCCCTCCACTTT
CDR3: CASSSRGQSSYNSPLHF

D: .
V: TRBV4-1
size: few
J: TRBJ2-6
DNA: TGCGCCAGCAGCCGTGGGGCCAACGGCCTGACTTTC
CDR3: CASSRGANGLTF